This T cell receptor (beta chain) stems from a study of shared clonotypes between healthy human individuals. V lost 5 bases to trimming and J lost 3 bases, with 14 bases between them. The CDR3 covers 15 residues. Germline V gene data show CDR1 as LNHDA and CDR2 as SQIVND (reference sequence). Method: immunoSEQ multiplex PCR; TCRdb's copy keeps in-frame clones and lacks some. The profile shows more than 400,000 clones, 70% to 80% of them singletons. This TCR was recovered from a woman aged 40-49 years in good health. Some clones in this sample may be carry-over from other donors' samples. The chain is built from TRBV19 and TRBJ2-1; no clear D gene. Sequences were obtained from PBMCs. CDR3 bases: TGTGCCAGTAGTCGAGGAGCGCCACTCTACAATGAGCAGTTCTTC. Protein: CASSRGAPLYNEQFF.